Presented here are 18 T cell receptor beta chains from one specimen sequenced in a study of cytomegalovirus exposure and HLA in healthy donors. The PCR had 60 Vbeta and 13 Jbeta primers. Clones were read by immunoSEQ multiplex PCR, and TCRdb kept only the in-frame ones, dropping some. The sample has some 130,000 clones, approximately 10% seen once. The sequencing input was PBMCs. The receptors come from a woman between 35 and 50 years old in good health and CMV-seropositive.

The chain links TRBV7-8 to TRBJ1-1; TRBD1 is a possible D gene (6 bases). There are 14 residues in the CDR3. Per the germline V gene, CDR1 is SGHVS and CDR2 is FQNEAQ. The ends were cut back, 5 bases at V and 0 bases at J, with 10 bases in the middle. CDR3 DNA sequence: TGTGCCAGCAGCCGAGGGGGGGTGAACACTGAAGCTTTCTTT. It translates to CASSRGGVNTEAFF.

The chain carries TRBV5-3 and TRBJ1-1; D might be TRBD1 (6 bases). TRBV5-3 is classed as an ORF, of uncertain function. V was pared by 2 bases and J by 11 bases, with 13 bases between. CDR3 length: 12 residues. The CDR3 protein is CARSFGRGGAFF. The CDR3 nucleotides read TGTGCCAGAAGCTTTGGCAGGGGTGGGGCTTTCTTT.

There are a few counts of this clone. V gene TRBV19 combines with J gene TRBJ2-1; TRBD2 aligns across 11 bases. Germline V gives CDR1 LNHDA, CDR2 SQIVND (reference sequence). The CDR3 sequence is 17 residues long. The V segment lost 5 bases and the J segment 3 bases; nucleotides outside the gene matches: 9. The CDR3 DNA is TGTGCCAGTAGTCCGTCAAAACTAGCGGGGGACTACAATGAGCAGTTCTTC. Translating gives CASSPSKLAGDYNEQFF. The full variable domain, with the rest looked up from reference TRBV19 and TRBJ2-1, is DGGITQSPKYLFRKEGQNVTLSCEQNLNHDAMYWYRQDPGQGLRLIYYSQIVNDFQKGDIAEGYSVSREKKESFPLTVTSAQKNPTAFYLCASSPSKLAGDYNEQFFGPGTRLTVL.

This rearrangement joins TRBV18 to TRBJ2-7; 9 bases match TRBD1. The J segment lost 3 bases and the V segment lost 3 bases, leaving 3 bases of the junction unmatched. CDR3 size: 14 residues. Per the germline V gene, CDR1 is KGHSH and CDR2 is LQKENI. The CDR3 bases are TGTGCCAGCTCACCCGGGACAGGGATCTACGAGCAGTACTTC. Protein sequence: CASSPGTGIYEQYF.

This chain joins TRBV6-6 and TRBJ2-1, with a possible D match to TRBD1 (5 bases). The CDR3 consists of 15 residues. Looked up from germline, CDR1 is MNHNY and CDR2 is SVGAGI (reference sequence). Trimming removed 3 bases from V and 6 bases from J, with 15 bases in between. CDR3 loop: CASSYRAGMGNEQFF. The DNA for the CDR3 is TGTGCCAGCAGTTATCGGGCAGGGATGGGCAATGAGCAGTTCTTC.

This clone was observed a few times. The chain couples TRBV7-2 to TRBJ2-1, with D tentatively TRBD2 (5 bases). The CDR3 has 13 residues. Trimming took off 1 base at V and 12 bases at J, with 13 bases between the two ends. Germline CDR1 reads SGHTA; CDR2 reads FQGNSA. Here the CDR3 DNA reads TGTGCCAGCAGCTTAGAGTCTTTCAGCGGGCAGTTCTTC. This translates into CASSLESFSGQFF.

Only a few counts were recorded for this clone. This rearrangement joins TRBV2 to TRBJ2-1, with 9 bases fitting TRBD2. The germline V gene encodes CDR1 SNHLY and CDR2 FYNNEI. With V trimmed by 7 bases and J by 8 bases, 15 bases remained unmatched. This CDR3 has 16 residues. CDR3 DNA sequence: TGTGCCAGCACCAACTCCTTGGCGGGGGGGCGGGATGAGCAGTTCTTC. Translation: CASTNSLAGGRDEQFF.

This clone was seen more than once but under ten times. The chain is built from TRBV29-1 and TRBJ2-7, with 9 bases identical to TRBD1. With V trimmed by 4 bases and J by 2 bases, 6 bases remained unmatched. Germline V gene sequence: CDR1 SQVTM, CDR2 ANQGSEA. The CDR3 sequence is 14 residues long. The CDR3 region has the DNA TGCAGCGTTGGGGGACAGGGATTCCCCTACGAGCAGTACTTC. This encodes CSVGGQGFPYEQYF.

This clone came up many times. The chain links TRBV7-9 to TRBJ1-1, with D hard to call. The CDR3 covers 11 residues. V was trimmed by 5 bases and J by 4 bases, leaving 5 bases between them. The germline V gene has CDR1 SEHNR and CDR2 FQNEAQ (reference sequence). CDR3 DNA: TGTGCCAGCAGCCCGTCCACTGAAGCTTTCTTT. This translates into CASSPSTEAFF.

The chain employs TRBV19 and TRBJ1-5; no clear D gene. CDR1 is LNHDA, CDR2 SQIVND, per germline (reference sequence). V dropped 7 bases and J dropped 9 bases, with 16 bases sitting between them. This CDR3 has 13 residues. The CDR3 bases are TGTGCCAGTACTAGCAGCCGTATCATGCCCCAGCATTTT. This translates into CASTSSRIMPQHF.

This clone was picked up a small number of times. V gene TRBV7-8 combines with J gene TRBJ1-1; the D gene is possibly TRBD1 (6 bases). V lost 6 bases and J lost 1, with 15 bases in between. CDR1 SGHVS and CDR2 FQNEAQ come from the germline V gene. The CDR3 runs to 15 residues. For the CDR3, the DNA is TGTGCCAGCAGTTCCTTCCAGGGGACGAACACTGAAGCTTTCTTT. Translating it yields CASSSFQGTNTEAFF.

This clone has more than one count but fewer than ten. The V gene is TRBV9, the J gene TRBJ1-2, with 7 bases identical to TRBD1. The germline V gene encodes CDR1 SGDLS and CDR2 YYNGEE. Trimming removed 0 bases from V and 8 bases from J; junction bases left unmatched: 4. The CDR3 covers 13 residues. CDR3 DNA sequence: TGTGCCAGCAGCGTAGAACAGGGGAGAGGCTACACCTTC. Its protein product is CASSVEQGRGYTF.

Comments on this clone: Additional DNA sequences in this sample encode the identical CDR3. The chain combines TRBV5-1 with TRBJ2-5, with 14 bases that match TRBD2. The CDR3 length is 17 residues. V was clipped by 4 bases and J by 2 bases; unmatched bases: 7. Germline loops: CDR1 SGHRS, CDR2 YFSETQ. In DNA, the CDR3 is TGCGCCAGCAGCCGTGGACTAGCGGGGGGTCAACAAGAGACCCAGTACTTC. Translation gives CASSRGLAGGQQETQYF.

This clone has a handful of counts. This chain joins TRBV11-3 and TRBJ2-1; a weak D match, TRBD2 (5 bases). Germline V CDR1 and CDR2: SGHNT, YENEEA. V shed 5 bases and J shed 12 bases, with 17 bases lying between them. The length of the CDR3 is 13 residues. This chain's CDR3 is CASSRNNAAGQFF. CDR3 in DNA: TGTGCCAGCAGCCGCAACAACGCGGCGGGGCAGTTCTTC.

This clone was recorded a few times. The V call is TRBV30, the J call TRBJ1-3; D may be TRBD1 (5 bases). This CDR3 spans 15 amino acids. Germline-derived CDR1 and CDR2 are GTSNPN and SVGIG (reference sequence). The germline V and J ends were trimmed by 4 bases and 3 bases, with 16 bases remaining between them. CDR3 loop: CAWNTPRGCGNTIYF. Written as DNA, the CDR3 is TGTGCCTGGAACACGCCTAGGGGATGTGGAAACACCATATATTTT.

The chain has TRBV5-1 and TRBJ2-5; D is possibly TRBD2 (6 bases). CDR1 and CDR2 (germline): SGHRS, YFSETQ. Trimming took off 2 bases at V and 3 bases at J, with 8 bases between the two ends. The CDR3 has 13 amino acids. The CDR3 reads CASSFGGEETQYF. The CDR3 DNA is TGCGCCAGCAGCTTTGGAGGGGAAGAGACCCAGTACTTC. Supplemented by reference TRBV5-1 and TRBJ2-5, the full variable domain reads KAGVTQTPRYLIKTRGQQVTLSCSPISGHRSVSWYQQTPGQGLQFLFEYFSETQRNKGNFPGRFSGRQFSNSRSEMNVSTLELGDSALYLCASSFGGEETQYFGPGTRLLVL.

This clone was counted only a few times. The V call is TRBV6-1, the J call TRBJ1-6; 7 bases map to TRBD1. The germline gives CDR1 MNHNS, CDR2 SASEGT. The V segment lost 7 bases and the J segment 10 bases; nucleotides outside the gene matches: 10. This CDR3 is 14 amino acids long. The DNA of the CDR3 is TGTGCCAGCACCTCGACAGGGATTTACTCACCCCTCCACTTT. Amino acids: CASTSTGIYSPLHF.

This clone has just a few counts. The V call is TRBV9, the J call TRBJ1-2; the match to TRBD1 covers 11 bases. The J segment lost 6 bases and the V segment lost 4 bases, leaving 5 bases of the junction unmatched. CDR1 and CDR2 (germline): SGDLS, YYNGEE. The CDR3 spans 14 residues. The DNA for the CDR3 is TGTGCCAGCAGCCGCATGGGACAGGGGGATGGCTACACCTTC. This sequence encodes CASSRMGQGDGYTF.